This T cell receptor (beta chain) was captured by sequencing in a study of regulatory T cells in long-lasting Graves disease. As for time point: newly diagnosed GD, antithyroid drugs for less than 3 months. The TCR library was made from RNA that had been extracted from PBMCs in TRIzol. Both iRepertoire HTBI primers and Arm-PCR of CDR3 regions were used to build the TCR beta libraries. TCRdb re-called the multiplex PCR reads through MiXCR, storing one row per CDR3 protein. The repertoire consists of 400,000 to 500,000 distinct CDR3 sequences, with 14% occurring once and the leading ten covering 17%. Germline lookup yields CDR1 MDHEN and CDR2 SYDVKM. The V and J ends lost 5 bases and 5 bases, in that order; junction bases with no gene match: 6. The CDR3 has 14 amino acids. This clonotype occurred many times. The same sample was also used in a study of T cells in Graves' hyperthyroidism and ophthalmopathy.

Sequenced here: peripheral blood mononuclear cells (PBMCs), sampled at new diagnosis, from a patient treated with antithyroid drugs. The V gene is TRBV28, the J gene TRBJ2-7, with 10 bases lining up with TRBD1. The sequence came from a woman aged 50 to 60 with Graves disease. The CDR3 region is CASSRQGAINEQYF. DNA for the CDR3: TGTGCCAGCAGTAGACAGGGGGCTATCAACGAGCAGTACTTC.